Reported below is one T cell receptor beta chain. Its binding antigen is unknown. No much larger clone is present one base from it, and per-base qualities are unavailable. Its CDR3 holds 15 amino acids, cysteine through phenylalanine. The entry retains the CDR3 DNA only, 45 bases that are in frame from base 1. For CDR1 and CDR2, the germline V gene (reference sequence) lists SGHKS and YYEKEE. V and J are truncated by 0 bases and 1 base respectively, leaving an intervening sequence of 7 bases. TCR CDR3 regions were amplified from genomic DNA by multiplex PCR using the deep immunoSEQ assay. Extracted genomic DNA from each cell subset was spread evenly across all wells of several immunoSEQ 96-well plates, with each plate serving as a replicate. Each replicate PCR for sorted subsets received approximately 200 ng genomic DNA, equal to roughly 29,000 T cell genomes. The purified libraries were quantified using a Qubit 3.0 fluorometer, sized with a Bioanalyzer 2100, and then quantified again using the KAPA Library Quantification kit. A separate single-read 150-cycle Illumina NextSeq 550 flow cell was used to sequence each immunoSEQ 96-well plate. The study's processing was this. Because only junctional sequences without quality scores were contained in the immunoSEQ output, filtering matching that applied to full-length reads could not be performed. Sequences were annotated with PyIR, a Python wrapper for IgBLAST v1.9, and V/J genes and CDR3 were assigned using IMGT germline references. Reads were removed for weak V/J assignments (E-value above 1e-6), missing CDR3, stop codons, out-of-frame junctions, or ambiguous translated residues. V3J clonotypes were defined by identical inferred V gene, J gene, and CDR3 amino acid sequence. Percentage overlap between repertoires was calculated by dividing the number of shared unique clonotypes by the size of the smaller repertoire. RTK rarefaction, the Chao1 estimator, and Recon v2.1 estimates of unobserved clonotypes were used to assess repertoire richness. OLGA was used to compute generation probabilities for all TCRbeta clonotypes that the gDNA method yielded from a handful of donors. This immuneACCESS table, as held by TCRdb, lists in-frame sequences with V and J called but not all clones. Of the missing ones, under half trace to an unresolved V gene in checked studies; the others have no known cause. Clonal size and the V and J genes are those of that table, whereas D and trimming came from the DNA. The sample profile shows 2 million to 3 million clones; over 85% of them were found once. 0.36% of the sample rests with the top ten.

The data stem from a study of shared clonotypes between healthy human individuals (dated by TCRdb to 2020 to 2021). At the level of the whole study: Three men and two women, aged 18 to 49 years, made up the cohort. To estimate repertoire size and how much clonotype sharing occurs between individuals, the study deeply sequenced the blood TCR repertoires of several healthy adults. To increase sequencing depth and limit assay-specific biases, different laboratories used diverse techniques to prepare libraries and sequence TCR repertoires. Between about 0.9 and 8.9 billion PBMCs per donor were obtained by leukapheresis. Per donor, three plates each were used for CD4 naive and CD4 memory, two for CD8 naive, and one for CD8 memory.

Healthy HIV-negative adults with no recently reported acute infections or vaccinations were included as donors. Every donor was a Caucasian adult residing in Nashville, Tennessee, USA. CD4+ T cells were enriched by magnetic negative selection; naive cells were then positively selected on CD45RA, and the negative fraction formed the memory subset. Blood was obtained by leukapheresis, after which PBMCs were separated by Ficoll-Histopaque density gradient centrifugation and cryopreserved in liquid nitrogen vapor phase. Analytical flow cytometry was used to check the purity and quantity of each magnetically sorted T cell population. From each sorted fraction, genomic DNA was isolated and quantified by UV absorbance on a Nanodrop 2000c. Study-level results and caveats: Naive subsets generally had larger estimated clonotype richness than memory subsets did. Incomplete sequencing was indicated by rarefaction of sorted-subset datasets, despite the large sequencing depth. The genetic and exposure-history diversity represented was limited by the small number of donors. Pairwise subsampling led to the expectation that sequencing depth would affect the degree of clonotype sharing among donors. Compared with non-shared clonotypes, clonotypes shared by all four sorted-subset donors had higher generation probabilities. Sampling was limited to blood, and TCR repertoires in tissue likely differ from TCR repertoires in blood. Sharing across a few donors was observed for around 5% of naive CD4, over 3% of naive CD8, 2% to 2.5% of memory CD4, and roughly 0.4% of memory CD8 clonotypes.

The rearranged segments are TRBV5-5 and TRBJ2-2, and possibly TRBD1, on 5 matching bases. This sequence was found in a man aged 18 to 30 in good health. Some clones in this sample may be carry-over from other donors' samples. The sequencing sample was made of naive CD4+ T cells from PBMCs. The cell subset or site label for this specimen denotes: CD45RA+ positively selected. The CDR3 protein: CASSLGQGNTGELFF. Read as DNA, the sequence is TGTGCCAGCAGCTTGGGGCAGGGGAACACCGGGGAGCTGTTTTTT.